The 2 T cell receptor beta chains reported below all come from one sample, sequenced in a study of CD8 T cells in Susac syndrome. With random hexamers, reverse transcription was performed on about 0.45 to 1 ug of RNA. TCRdb reprocessed the immunoSEQ multiplex PCR reads via MiXCR and lists one record per CDR3 protein. The sample has some 160,000 distinct CDR3 sequences, 95% seen once; the top ten hold 0.15% to 0.2%. Sequencing was performed on CD8+ T cells from PBMCs. The receptors come from a human donor with multiple sclerosis.

This chain uses TRBV9 with TRBJ1-5; TRBD1 matches 7 bases. The CDR3 contains 14 residues. The trim removed 1 base at V and 4 bases at J, leaving 2 bases unmatched. Germline CDR1 reads SGDLS; CDR2 reads YYNGEE. The CDR3 bases are TGTGCCAGCAGCGTAACAGGGGATAATCAGCCCCAGCATTTT. It translates to CASSVTGDNQPQHF.

The rearrangement joins TRBV30 to TRBJ2-1; possibly TRBD1 or TRBD2 for D (5 bases each). CDR1 is GTSNPN, CDR2 SVGIG, per germline (reference sequence). Trimming removed 1 base from V and 0 bases from J, with 13 bases in between. The CDR3 totals 16 residues. CDR3: CAWSARGFSSYNEQFF. CDR3 coding DNA: TGTGCCTGGAGTGCACGGGGCTTTAGCTCCTACAATGAGCAGTTCTTC.